The 14 T cell receptor beta chains presented below share a single source sample, sequenced in a study of cytomegalovirus exposure and HLA in healthy donors. 13 Jbeta primers and 60 Vbeta primers were used for the PCR. Sequencing used immunoSEQ multiplex PCR; TCRdb keeps in-frame clones, though not all of them. The sample records about 130,000 clones, about 79% being singletons. Sequencing was carried out using PBMCs. Source of these receptors: a woman under 30 in good health and CMV-seropositive.

This sequence joins TRBV19 and TRBJ1-2; no clear D gene. Germline V CDR1 and CDR2: LNHDA, SQIVND (reference sequence). The V and J ends lost 10 bases and 5 bases respectively, with 17 bases between them. This CDR3 comprises 13 residues. The CDR3 DNA follows: TGTGCCACTTACCGGCAGGATGAATATGGCTACACCTTC. Its translation: CATYRQDEYGYTF.

This clone was detected only a few times. The chain recombines TRBV7-6 with TRBJ2-3; TRBD2 matches at 7 bases. V lost 1 base, J lost 3 bases, and 4 bases stayed unmatched. This CDR3 spans 15 amino acids. Germline values: CDR1 SGHVS, CDR2 FNYEAQ. The CDR3 nucleotides are TGTGCCAGCAGCTTAGTAGTCGGGGGGACAGATACGCAGTATTTT. This sequence encodes CASSLVVGGTDTQYF.

The chain recombines TRBV19 with TRBJ2-5; D is unclear. The germline V and J ends were trimmed by 3 bases and 3 bases, with 8 bases remaining between them. In germline, CDR1 is LNHDA, CDR2 SQIVND (reference sequence). This CDR3 is built from 13 residues. The CDR3 region is CASSISLEETQYF. Written as DNA, the CDR3 is TGTGCCAGTAGTATTTCACTCGAAGAGACCCAGTACTTC.

This clone was seen only a few times. The rearrangement uses TRBV7-3 and TRBJ1-1, with D perhaps TRBD1 (6 bases). Germline V gives CDR1 SGHTA, CDR2 FQGTGA. Trimming cost V 5 bases and J 3 bases, with 16 bases left between them. CDR3 length: 15 amino acids. CDR3 DNA: TGTGCCAGCAGCCTCCTGGGAGCAGGGGACACTGAAGCTTTCTTT. It is translated as CASSLLGAGDTEAFF.

The chain uses TRBV13 and TRBJ2-2; D is possibly TRBD1 (6 bases). The CDR3 has 14 amino acids. Trimming cost V 1 base and J 4 bases, with 7 bases left between them. Germline V gene lookup returns CDR1 PRHDT and CDR2 FYEKMQ (reference sequence). The DNA for the CDR3 is TGTGCCAGCAGCTTAGACAGGGTCACCGGGGAGCTGTTTTTT. Its translation is CASSLDRVTGELFF.

This rearrangement joins TRBV9 to TRBJ1-2; D is perhaps TRBD1 (6 bases). The CDR3 is 13 amino acids. Trimming took off 3 bases at V and 8 bases at J, with 14 bases between the two ends. CDR1 is SGDLS, CDR2 YYNGEE, per germline. CDR3 in DNA: TGTGCCAGCAGCGCGTCACAGGGTCCCGGCTACACCTTC. Translation: CASSASQGPGYTF.

The chain combines TRBV5-4 with TRBJ1-6; 7 bases map to TRBD1. This CDR3 spans 15 amino acids. CDR1 is SGHNT and CDR2 is YYREEE in the germline V gene (reference sequence). V was clipped by 4 bases and J by 6 bases; unmatched bases: 7. The CDR3 protein is CASSLGGRSNSPLHF. CDR3 bases: TGTGCCAGCAGCCTAGGGGGCAGGAGTAATTCACCCCTCCACTTT.

CDR3 nucleotide sequence: TGCGCCAGCAGTGTGACAGCCCAAGAGACCCAGTACTTC. It translates to CASSVTAQETQYF. This chain uses TRBV5-1 with TRBJ2-5; D is possibly TRBD1 (5 bases). The CDR3 loop spans 13 amino acids. V gave up 5 bases and J gave up 1 base, with 9 bases separating them. CDR1 SGHRS and CDR2 YFSETQ come from the germline V gene.

The chain links TRBV6-5 to TRBJ1-5; the match to TRBD1 covers 9 bases. CDR1 is MNHEY and CDR2 is SVGAGI in the germline V gene. The CDR3 is made up of 13 amino acids. CDR3 loop: CGTGTGLNQPQHF. For the CDR3, the DNA is TGTGGGACCGGGACAGGGTTAAATCAGCCCCAGCATTTT.

The sample holds one count of this clone. The chain recombines TRBV7-9 with TRBJ2-5, with D possibly being TRBD1 (7 bases). The V gene lost 1 base and the J gene lost 2 bases, with 11 bases spanning the gap. CDR1 is SEHNR, CDR2 FQNEAQ, per germline (reference sequence). This CDR3 is built from 15 residues. CDR3: CASSLDRGLQETQYF. The CDR3 DNA reads as TGTGCCAGCAGCTTAGACAGGGGACTTCAAGAGACCCAGTACTTC.

This chain links TRBV27 with TRBJ1-3; tentatively, D is TRBD1 (5 bases). The V end was cut by 4 bases, the J end by 2 bases, with 6 bases between. Germline-derived CDR1 and CDR2 are MNHEY and SMNVEV (reference sequence). The CDR3 extends over 13 amino acids. The CDR3 DNA is TGTGCCAGCAGTTGGGGGGCTGGAAACACCATATATTTT. It is translated as CASSWGAGNTIYF.

This clone was seen more than once but under ten times. The chain couples TRBV6-1 to TRBJ1-1, with a tentative D call TRBD1 (5 bases). The CDR3 totals 11 residues. CDR1 MNHNS and CDR2 SASEGT come from the germline V gene. Trimming stripped 8 bases from V and 6 bases from J, with 10 bases between. This chain's CDR3 is CASYRQSEAFF. CDR3 nucleotides: TGTGCCAGCTACAGACAGTCTGAAGCTTTCTTT.

Here the CDR3 reads CASSVAQGASNEQFF. The DNA of the CDR3 is TGTGCCAGCAGCGTAGCTCAGGGGGCGAGCAATGAGCAGTTCTTC. J is TRBJ2-1 and V is TRBV9; 8 positions agree with TRBD1. The J segment lost 6 bases and the V segment lost 0 bases, leaving 5 bases of the junction unmatched. This CDR3 comprises 15 residues. CDR1 is SGDLS, CDR2 YYNGEE, per germline. The full variable domain, rest sourced from reference TRBV9 and TRBJ2-1, is DSGVTQTPKHLITATGQRVTLRCSPRSGDLSVYWYQQSLDQGLQFLIQYYNGEERAKGNILERFSAQQFPDLHSELNLSSLELGDSALYFCASSVAQGASNEQFFGPGTRLTVL.

The chain recombines TRBV12-5 with TRBJ1-1, with a tentative D call TRBD1 (5 bases). The CDR3 loop spans 14 amino acids. CDR1 LGHNT and CDR2 FRNRAP come from the germline V gene. The V gene lost 5 bases and the J gene lost 6 bases, with 16 bases spanning the gap. CDR3 sequence: CASGKKAAGPEAFF. The DNA for the CDR3 is TGTGCTAGTGGTAAAAAGGCTGCGGGGCCTGAAGCTTTCTTT. Full variable domain (outside the CDR3, taken from reference TRBV12-5 and TRBJ1-1): DARVTQTPRHKVTEMGQEVTMRCQPILGHNTVFWYRQTMMQGLELLAYFRNRAPLDDSGMPKDRFSAEMPDATLATLKIQPSEPRDSAVYFCASGKKAAGPEAFFGQGTRLTVV.